One sample yielded the 9 T cell receptor beta chains listed below, sequenced in a study of cytomegalovirus exposure and HLA in healthy donors. Primers: 60 Vbeta forward and 13 Jbeta reverse. Clones were sequenced by immunoSEQ multiplex PCR, and TCRdb holds only the in-frame ones, with some missing. The table includes approximately 170,000 clones, approximately 88% detected once. Sequencing was performed on PBMCs. These receptors were taken from a boy aged 2 to 9 in good health and CMV-seronegative.

This chain connects TRBV7-8 to TRBJ1-2; D remains ambiguous. This CDR3 contains 14 residues. Germline V lookup: CDR1 SGHVS, CDR2 FQNEAQ. Trimming removed 1 base from V and 0 bases from J, with 6 bases in between. CDR3 protein: CASSLGHTNYGYTF. In nucleotides, the CDR3 is TGTGCCAGCAGCTTAGGGCATACTAACTATGGCTACACCTTC. Filled out from reference TRBV7-8 and TRBJ1-2, the complete variable domain reads GAGVSQSPRYKVAKRGQDVALRCDPISGHVSLFWYQQALGQGPEFLTYFQNEAQLDKSGLPSDRFFAERPEGSVSTLKIQRTQQEDSAVYLCASSLGHTNYGYTFGSGTRLTVV.

This clone was seen a single time. The gene calls are TRBV5-6 and TRBJ1-1, with TRBD1 matching over 8 bases. The CDR3 extends over 16 amino acids. The V gene end was trimmed by 0 bases and the J gene end by 6 bases; junction bases not matched to a gene: 10. Germline V gives CDR1 SGHDT, CDR2 YYEEEE. The CDR3, as DNA: TGTGCCAGCAGCTTGGTGTGGCAGGGGGCTAACGCTGAAGCTTTCTTT. This gives the protein CASSLVWQGANAEAFF.

The chain joins TRBV4-2 to TRBJ2-7, with TRBD1 identical over 8 bases. In germline, CDR1 is LGHNA, CDR2 YNFKEQ. Germline trimming cut 0 bases from V and 4 bases from J; bases unmatched to any gene: 2. This CDR3 region has 14 residues. The CDR3 reads CASSQDRGLYEQYF. The CDR3 nucleotides read TGTGCCAGCAGCCAAGACAGGGGGCTATACGAGCAGTACTTC.

This clone was counted a single time. The chain couples TRBV27 to TRBJ1-1; maybe TRBD1 (5 bases). The CDR3 is made up of 13 amino acids. Germline lookup yields CDR1 MNHEY and CDR2 SMNVEV (reference sequence). Trimming cost V 2 bases and J 4 bases, with 8 bases left between them. The CDR3 nucleotides read TGTGCCAGCAGTTTAAGGGGCGTCACTGAAGCTTTCTTT. Translating gives CASSLRGVTEAFF.

This chain uses TRBV19 with TRBJ1-2, with D uncertain. V gave up 1 base and J gave up 6 bases, with 9 bases separating them. The CDR3 has 13 residues. The germline V gene encodes CDR1 LNHDA and CDR2 SQIVND (reference sequence). CDR3 amino acids: CASSIGTVHGYTF. DNA of the CDR3: TGTGCCAGTAGTATAGGTACAGTCCATGGCTACACCTTC. Together with reference TRBV19 and TRBJ1-2, the CDR3 gives the full variable domain: DGGITQSPKYLFRKEGQNVTLSCEQNLNHDAMYWYRQDPGQGLRLIYYSQIVNDFQKGDIAEGYSVSREKKESFPLTVTSAQKNPTAFYLCASSIGTVHGYTFGSGTRLTVV.

This clone has just a few counts. At the DNA level, this CDR3 is encoded by other sequences in the same sample as well. This chain joins TRBV6-4 and TRBJ2-2, with TRBD2 matching over 9 bases. Unmatched junction bases numbered 1, after V lost 3 bases and J lost 5 bases. The CDR3 extends over 14 amino acids. Germline V gene data show CDR1 as MRHNA and CDR2 as SNTAGT. CDR3 residues: CASSEAGGTGELFF. Here the CDR3 DNA reads TGTGCCAGCAGTGAAGCGGGAGGTACCGGGGAGCTGTTTTTT.

V gene TRBV30 combines with J gene TRBJ1-6; TRBD1 matches at 7 bases. CDR1 and CDR2 from the germline V gene are GTSNPN and SVGIG (reference sequence). CDR3 length: 14 residues. Germline trimming cut 4 bases from V and 1 base from J; bases unmatched to any gene: 1. Written as DNA, the CDR3 is TGTGCCTGGAAGACAGGGTCCTATAATTCACCCCTCCACTTT. It is translated as CAWKTGSYNSPLHF.

V gene TRBV5-1 combines with J gene TRBJ2-7, with a tentative D call TRBD2 (5 bases). Germline CDR1 reads SGHRS; CDR2 reads YFSETQ. The CDR3 has 12 amino acids. Trimming took 4 bases from V and 6 from J, leaving 11 bases between them. The CDR3 loop is CASSGATSEQYF. Written as DNA, the CDR3 is TGCGCCAGCAGCGGAGCTACTAGCGAGCAGTACTTC.

V is TRBV5-1 and J is TRBJ2-1; maybe TRBD2 (6 bases). Per germline, CDR1 SGHRS and CDR2 YFSETQ. V lost 4 bases and J lost 5, with 13 bases in between. The CDR3 loop spans 14 amino acids. CDR3 protein: CASSPGGPNNEQFF. CDR3 nucleotides: TGCGCCAGCAGCCCCGGGGGACCCAACAATGAGCAGTTCTTC.